These T cell receptor beta chains were read from a single sample in a study of blood T cells in healthy people across ages. One entry per CDR3 protein results from TCRdb running MiXCR on the 5' RACE reads. The table has roughly 2 million distinct CDR3 sequences, roughly 49% seen once. The sequenced sample consisted of blood. The receptors shown here come from a woman in her 40s in good health. Each CDR3 is given with its conserved first and last residue. D genes are given only for firm matches. Expanded clones are given a class, and other clones once, few, many or no size at all.

CSASYGLATEDEQFF TGCAGTGCTAGTTACGGACTAGCCACCGAGGATGAGCAGTTCTTC TRBJ2-1 NA TRBD2 TRBV20-1
CASSLAPRLAGEQYF TGTGCCAGCAGCTTAGCGCCCAGGCTGGCCGGGGAGCAGTACTTC TRBJ2-7 few NA TRBV7-9
CASSLHSWRGYGYTF TGCGCCAGCAGCTTGCATAGTTGGAGGGGATATGGCTACACCTTC TRBJ1-2 few NA TRBV5-1
CSVFGIAGTSYEQYF TGCAGCGTCTTCGGGATTGCGGGGACCTCCTACGAGCAGTACTTC TRBJ2-7 few NA TRBV29-1
CASSLAAAGELHF TGTGCCAGCAGCTTAGCGGCGGCAGGCGAACTCCACTTT TRBJ1-6 NA NA TRBV7-9
CASRAEAGRNEKLFF TGTGCCAGCAGGGCTGAAGCAGGGAGAAATGAAAAACTGTTTTTT TRBJ1-4 NA NA TRBV2
CASSQTTASSYNEQFF TGCGCCAGCAGCCAGACCACGGCGAGCTCCTACAATGAGCAGTTCTTC TRBJ2-1 NA NA TRBV4-1
CASKKTGLAADTQYF TGTGCCAGCAAAAAAACGGGACTAGCGGCAGATACGCAGTATTTT TRBJ2-3 NA TRBD2 TRBV28
CASSGSRELRTDTQYF TGCGCCAGCAGTGGGTCTCGGGAGCTAAGAACAGATACGCAGTATTTT TRBJ2-3 NA NA TRBV10-1
CASSYGREDDSPLHF TGTGCCAGCAGTTACGGTAGGGAGGATGATTCACCCCTCCACTTT TRBJ1-6 NA NA TRBV6-5
CASSFRIAGGPPQYF TGTGCCAGCAGCTTCCGTATAGCGGGGGGGCCTCCCCAGTACTTC TRBJ2-7 NA TRBD2 TRBV6-2/TRBV6-3
CSARLGGGTDTQYF TGCAGTGCTAGATTGGGGGGCGGCACAGATACGCAGTATTTT TRBJ2-3 NA NA TRBV20-1
CSARAPSGGVTDTQYF TGCAGTGCTAGGGCCCCGAGCGGGGGGGTCACAGATACGCAGTATTTT TRBJ2-3 few TRBD2 TRBV20-1
CASSLVGSDTEAFF TGCGCCAGCAGCTTGGTTGGCAGTGACACTGAAGCTTTCTTT TRBJ1-1 few NA TRBV5-1
CSARDDQPPIQETQYF TGCAGTGCTAGAGATGACCAGCCGCCCATTCAAGAGACCCAGTACTTC TRBJ2-5 NA NA TRBV20-1
CSARDDRGGGYTF TGCAGTGCTAGAGATGACAGGGGGGGTGGCTACACCTTC TRBJ1-2 NA TRBD1 TRBV20-1
CASSPSGQGVNQGTQYF TGCGCCAGCAGTCCTTCTGGACAGGGGGTTAACCAAGGGACCCAGTACTTC TRBJ2-5 NA TRBD1 TRBV4-1
CASRPDGGTYNEQFF TGTGCCAGCAGACCTGACGGGGGAACCTACAATGAGCAGTTCTTC TRBJ2-1 NA NA TRBV27
CASSNTGGDEKLFF TGTGCCAGCAGTAACACAGGGGGCGATGAAAAACTGTTTTTT TRBJ1-4 few TRBD1 TRBV12-3/TRBV12-4
CAGINGGSNEQFF TGTGCCGGCATCAACGGGGGGTCCAATGAGCAGTTCTTC TRBJ2-1 NA TRBD2 TRBV6-5
CASSQGVLANAEQFF TGCGCCAGCAGCCAAGGGGTACTAGCGAATGCGGAGCAGTTCTTC TRBJ2-1 NA TRBD2 TRBV4-3
CASSSGQSNEQFF TGCGCCAGCAGCTCGGGACAGAGCAATGAGCAGTTCTTC TRBJ2-1 NA TRBD1 TRBV5-1
CASSQARTSAETQYF TGTGCCAGCAGCCAAGCCAGGACTAGCGCAGAGACCCAGTACTTC TRBJ2-5 NA TRBD2 TRBV14
CASSQEQGGVGDIQYF TGTGCCAGCAGCCAAGAACAGGGCGGGGTCGGGGACATTCAGTACTTC TRBJ2-4 NA NA TRBV4-2
CASRIVTGGGEAFF TGTGCCAGCAGAATTGTGACAGGGGGCGGTGAAGCTTTCTTT TRBJ1-1 NA TRBD1 TRBV6-6
CASFLGLAGRQETQYF TGTGCCAGCTTTCTCGGACTAGCGGGACGCCAAGAGACCCAGTACTTC TRBJ2-5 NA TRBD2 TRBV18
CASSFSGAQQETQYF TGTGCCAGCAGCTTTAGCGGGGCTCAACAAGAGACCCAGTACTTC TRBJ2-5 NA TRBD2 TRBV7-6
CASSPSRTSGANVLTF TGTGCCAGCAGCCCTAGCCGGACGTCTGGGGCCAACGTCCTGACTTTC TRBJ2-6 few NA TRBV3-1
CASSLALDSGYTF TGTGCCAGCAGCTTAGCCCTGGACAGTGGCTACACCTTC TRBJ1-2 NA NA TRBV7-2
CSVSGKDRGPSSTDTQYF TGCAGCGTTAGCGGAAAGGACAGGGGGCCTTCTAGCACAGATACGCAGTATTTT TRBJ2-3 NA TRBD1 TRBV29-1
CASSPGASVQTQYF TGTGCCAGCAGCCCTGGGGCTAGCGTACAGACGCAGTATTTT TRBJ2-3 NA NA TRBV3-1
CASSQEARGGLLKTRYF TGTGCCAGCAGCCAAGAGGCCCGGGGGGGCCTATTGAAGACCCGGTACTTC TRBJ2-5 NA TRBD2 TRBV3-1
CASSDPDNYEQYF TGTGCCAGCAGTGACCCAGACAACTACGAGCAGTACTTC TRBJ2-7 few NA TRBV2
CASTPTGTDTDTQYF TGCGCCAGCACCCCCACCGGGACGGACACAGATACGCAGTATTTT TRBJ2-3 NA NA TRBV10-1
CSAREGGPGEKLFF TGCAGTGCTAGGGAAGGGGGGCCGGGAGAAAAACTGTTTTTT TRBJ1-4 NA NA TRBV20-1
CSALDREGRYNEQFF TGCAGTGCTCTGGACAGGGAGGGACGCTACAATGAGCAGTTCTTC TRBJ2-1 NA NA TRBV20-1
CASSYSGTASYNEQFF TGTGCCAGCAGTTACTCGGGGACAGCATCCTACAATGAGCAGTTCTTC TRBJ2-1 NA TRBD1 TRBV6-6
CASRGQPSNTEAFF TGTGCCAGCAGGGGACAGCCCTCCAACACTGAAGCTTTCTTT TRBJ1-1 NA TRBD1 TRBV3-1
CASSVRDRGRPLQETQYF TGTGCCAGCAGTGTTAGGGACAGGGGGAGGCCATTACAAGAGACCCAGTACTTC TRBJ2-5 NA TRBD1 TRBV6-1
CASSSVSSAYNEQFF TGTGCCAGCAGCTCGGTCAGTAGCGCCTACAATGAGCAGTTCTTC TRBJ2-1 NA NA TRBV11-3
CSARARHRDYEQYF TGCAGTGCTAGAGCTCGGCACCGAGACTACGAGCAGTACTTC TRBJ2-7 few NA TRBV20-1
CQQRGGETQYF TGTCAACAGAGGGGGGGTGAGACCCAGTACTTC TRBJ2-5 NA NA TRBV2